The source of this T cell receptor (beta chain) is a study of blood T cell repertoires in COVID-19 (dated by TCRdb to 2019 to 2021). Concerning the study at large: Samples covering the acute and convalescent phases of COVID-19 were provided by collaborators in the United States, Italy and Spain. The samples were drawn from the first 160 participants of the ongoing ImmuneRACE study and from 1,254 subjects provided by 6 global collaborators. The material from the prospective study consisted of cDNA or gDNA derived from T cells, B-cell-depleted T cells, or PBMCs. Subjects who had been exposed to COVID-19, were actively infected with it, or had recovered from it provided the deeply sampled blood TCRbeta repertoires that made up the dataset. The repertoires were made available in a free public database intended to serve as a resource for research on the immune response to SARS-CoV-2. The sample metadata nearly always contained a de-identified subject ID, COVID-19 status, age in years and sex. HLA class I and class II types, where available, came from metadata supplied by the sample provider rather than from assay-based typing. What the authors observed across the whole study: Clinical and demographic metadata were provided uncurated, with the amount varying by source and participant.

The immunoSEQ Assay, a bias-controlled multiplex PCR, was used to amplify TCRbeta CDR3 regions from genomic DNA. Processing in the source paper ran as follows. Nucleated cell counts per sample were estimated from amplification of reference gene primers within the assay. To quantify the absolute abundance of each unique TCRbeta CDR3 rearrangement, sequence reads were collapsed and filtered. Productive Simpson clonality was computed per sample as the square root of Simpson's diversity index over productive rearrangements. Not all clones reach the TCRdb copy of this immuneACCESS table, which keeps in-frame sequences only. Checked studies attribute under half of the gap to unresolved V genes and leave the rest unexplained. The D gene and trimming were derived from the DNA, and the V and J assignments and clone size from that table. Across this sample there are about 110,000 clones, with around 83% seen only once. Of the sample, approximately 4.3% is held by the ten largest clones.

On this clone itself: Its target antigen remains unknown. No much larger clonotype is one base removed from it; base qualities were not supplied.

Whole blood was collected in K2EDTA tubes by collaborating institutions according to the institutions' own protocols. Collaborator samples were shipped for TCRbeta analysis as frozen whole blood, isolated PBMCs, or DNA extracted from either sample type. Sequences SGDLS (CDR1) and YYNGEE (CDR2) are obtained from the germline V gene. V is clipped by 0 bases and J by 3 bases, and the sequence between their germline boundaries is 13 bases long. The CDR3 measures 15 amino acids from cysteine to phenylalanine. Only the CDR3 DNA stays, 45 bases, in frame from base 1. The receptor was isolated from a man in his 70s with acute or convalescent COVID-19. Recombination connected TRBV9 to TRBJ2-7; 6 matching bases give a weak D call of TRBD1. The sequencing input was peripheral blood. The DNA is as follows: TGTGCCAGCAGCGTAGCCGGGACAACCGACTACGAGCAGTACTTC. This is translated as CASSVAGTTDYEQYF.